Described below is a single T cell receptor beta chain sequence and its context. The antigen is undetermined. Donors were drawn from the 120-subject validation cohort, separate from the roughly 700-subject first cohort. Sequenced by immunoSEQ multiplex PCR; TCRdb stores in-frame clones only, minus some. This sample has about 160,000 clones; just under 90% occur once, and the top ten carry about a tenth. The CDR3 is 14 residues long. Germline-derived CDR1 and CDR2 are SEHNR and FQNEAQ (reference sequence). V dropped 0 bases and J dropped 2 bases, with 8 bases sitting between them. The source of the sample is a study of cytomegalovirus exposure and HLA in healthy donors. Study-wide context: The use of the same platform for the roughly 110 validation repertoires and the 666 first-cohort repertoires was reported by a later analysis.

Study-wide findings and caveats: A few CMV-associated chains proved CMV antigen-specific in vitro. Whilst most TCR sequences proved rare, a subset of public TCRs occurred across many donors.

This TCR was sampled from a woman younger than 30 in good health and CMV-seropositive. V and J are TRBV7-9 and TRBJ2-7, with D possibly matching TRBD1 (5 bases). Input material: PBMCs. CDR3 DNA sequence: TGTGCCAGCAGCTTAGCAGGGGTAGCCTACGAGCAGTACTTC. It translates to CASSLAGVAYEQYF.